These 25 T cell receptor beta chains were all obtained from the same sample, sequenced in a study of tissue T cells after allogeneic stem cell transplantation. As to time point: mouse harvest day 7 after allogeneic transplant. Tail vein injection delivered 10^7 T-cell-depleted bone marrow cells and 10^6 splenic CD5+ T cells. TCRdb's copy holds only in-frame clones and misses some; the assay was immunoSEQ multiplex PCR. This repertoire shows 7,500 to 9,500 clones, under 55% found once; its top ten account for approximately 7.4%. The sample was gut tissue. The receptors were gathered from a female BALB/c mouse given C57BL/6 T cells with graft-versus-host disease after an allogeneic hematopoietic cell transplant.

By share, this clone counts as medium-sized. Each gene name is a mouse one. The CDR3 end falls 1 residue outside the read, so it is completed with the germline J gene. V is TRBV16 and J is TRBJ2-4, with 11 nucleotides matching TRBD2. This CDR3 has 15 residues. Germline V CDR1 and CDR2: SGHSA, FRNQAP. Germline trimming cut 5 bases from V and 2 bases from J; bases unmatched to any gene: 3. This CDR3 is CASSPTGGVQNTLYF. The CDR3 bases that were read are TGTGCAAGCAGCCCGACTGGGGGGGTTCAAAACACCTTGTAC.

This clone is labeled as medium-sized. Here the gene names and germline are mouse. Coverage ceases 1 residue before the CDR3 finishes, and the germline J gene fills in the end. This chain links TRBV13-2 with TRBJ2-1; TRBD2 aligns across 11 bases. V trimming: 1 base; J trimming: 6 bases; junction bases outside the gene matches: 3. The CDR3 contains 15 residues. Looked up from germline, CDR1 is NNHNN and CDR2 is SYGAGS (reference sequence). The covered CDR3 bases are TGTGCCAGCGGTGATTCCGACTGGGGGGGTGCTGAGCAGTTC. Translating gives CASGDSDWGGAEQF. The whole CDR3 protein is CASGDSDWGGAEQFF.

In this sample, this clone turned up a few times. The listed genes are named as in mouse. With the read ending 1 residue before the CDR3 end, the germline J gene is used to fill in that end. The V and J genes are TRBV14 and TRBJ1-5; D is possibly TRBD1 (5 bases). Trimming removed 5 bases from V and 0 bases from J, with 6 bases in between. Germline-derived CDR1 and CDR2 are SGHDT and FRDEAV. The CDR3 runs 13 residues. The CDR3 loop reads CASSRDNNQAPLF. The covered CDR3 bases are TGTGCCAGCAGCAGGGATAACAACCAGGCTCCGCTT.

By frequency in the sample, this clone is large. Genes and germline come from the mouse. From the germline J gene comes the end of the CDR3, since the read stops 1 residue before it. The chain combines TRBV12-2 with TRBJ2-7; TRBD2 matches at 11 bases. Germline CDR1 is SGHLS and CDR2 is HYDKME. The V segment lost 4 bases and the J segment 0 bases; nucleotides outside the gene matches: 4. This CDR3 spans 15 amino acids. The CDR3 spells CASSTDWGGSYEQYF. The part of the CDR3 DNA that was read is TGTGCCAGCTCCACTGACTGGGGGGGCTCCTATGAACAGTAC.

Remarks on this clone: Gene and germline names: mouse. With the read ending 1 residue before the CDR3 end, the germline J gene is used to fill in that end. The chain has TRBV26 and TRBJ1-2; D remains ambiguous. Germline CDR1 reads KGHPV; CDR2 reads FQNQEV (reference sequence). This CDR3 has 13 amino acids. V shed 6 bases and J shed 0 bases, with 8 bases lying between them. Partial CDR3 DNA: TGTGCCAGCAGGCGACACGCAAACTCCGACTACACC. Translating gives CASRRHANSDYT. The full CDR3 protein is CASRRHANSDYTF.

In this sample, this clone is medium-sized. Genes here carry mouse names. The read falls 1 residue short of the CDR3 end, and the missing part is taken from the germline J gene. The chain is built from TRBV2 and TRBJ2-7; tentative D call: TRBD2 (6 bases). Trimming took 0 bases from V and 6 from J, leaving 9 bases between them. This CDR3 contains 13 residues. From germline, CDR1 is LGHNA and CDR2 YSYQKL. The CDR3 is CASSQDSGGEQYF. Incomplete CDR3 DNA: TGTGCCAGCAGCCAAGATAGTGGGGGTGAACAGTAC.

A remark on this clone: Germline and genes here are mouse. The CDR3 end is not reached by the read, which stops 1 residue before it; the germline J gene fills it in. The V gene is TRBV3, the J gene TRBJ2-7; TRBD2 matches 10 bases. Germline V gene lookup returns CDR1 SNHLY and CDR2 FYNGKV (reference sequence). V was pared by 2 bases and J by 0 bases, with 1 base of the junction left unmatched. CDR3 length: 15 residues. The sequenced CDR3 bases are TGTGCCAGCAGCTTAAGACTGGGGGGCTCCTATGAACAGTAC. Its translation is CASSLRLGGSYEQY. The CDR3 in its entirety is CASSLRLGGSYEQYF. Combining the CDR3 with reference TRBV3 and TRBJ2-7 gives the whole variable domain GPKVLQIPSHQIIDMGQMVTLNCDPVSNHLYFYWYKQILGQQMEFLVNFYNGKVMEKSKLFKDQFSVERPDGSYFTLKIQPTALEDSAVYFCASSLRLGGSYEQYFGPGTRLTVL.

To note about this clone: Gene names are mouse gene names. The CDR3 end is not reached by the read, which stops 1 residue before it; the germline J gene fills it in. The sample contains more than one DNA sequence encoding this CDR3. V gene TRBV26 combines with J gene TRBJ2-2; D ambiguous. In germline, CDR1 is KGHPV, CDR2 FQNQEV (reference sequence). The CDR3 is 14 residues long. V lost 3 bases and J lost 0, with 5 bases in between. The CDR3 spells CASSLRTNTGQLYF. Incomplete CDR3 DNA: TGTGCCAGCAGTCTTCGGACAAACACCGGGCAGCTCTAC.

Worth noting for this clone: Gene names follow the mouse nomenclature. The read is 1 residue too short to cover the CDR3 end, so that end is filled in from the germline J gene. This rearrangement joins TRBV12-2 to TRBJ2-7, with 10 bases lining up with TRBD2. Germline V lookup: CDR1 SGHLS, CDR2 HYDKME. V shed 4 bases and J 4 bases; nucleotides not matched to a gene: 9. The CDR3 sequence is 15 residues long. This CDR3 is CASSPDWGAFYEQYF. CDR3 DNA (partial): TGTGCCAGCTCCCCCGACTGGGGGGCCTTTTATGAACAGTAC.

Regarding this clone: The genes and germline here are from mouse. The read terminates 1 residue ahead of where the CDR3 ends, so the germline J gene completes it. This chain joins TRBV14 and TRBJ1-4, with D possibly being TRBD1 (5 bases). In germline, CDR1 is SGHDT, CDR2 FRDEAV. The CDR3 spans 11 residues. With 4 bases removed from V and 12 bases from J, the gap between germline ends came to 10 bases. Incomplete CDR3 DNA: TGTGCCAGCAGTCGGACGGGGGGATTATTT. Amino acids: CASSRTGGLF. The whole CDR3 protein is CASSRTGGLFF.

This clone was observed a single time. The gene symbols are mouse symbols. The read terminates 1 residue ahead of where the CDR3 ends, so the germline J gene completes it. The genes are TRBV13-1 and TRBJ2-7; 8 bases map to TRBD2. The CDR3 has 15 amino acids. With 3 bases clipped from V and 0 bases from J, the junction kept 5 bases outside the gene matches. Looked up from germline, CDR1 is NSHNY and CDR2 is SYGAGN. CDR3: CASSVGLGSSYEQYF. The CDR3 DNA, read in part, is TGTGCCAGCAGTGTCGGACTGGGAAGCTCCTATGAACAGTAC.

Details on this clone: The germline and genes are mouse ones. Here the CDR3 reads CASSLDGVSYEQYF. The part of the CDR3 DNA that was read is TGTGCCAGCTCTCTCGACGGGGTCTCCTATGAACAGTAC. The chain joins TRBV12-2 to TRBJ2-7; D remains ambiguous. The CDR3 extends 1 residue past the end of the read, so its final part is completed from the germline J gene. With 0 bases removed from V and 0 bases from J, the gap between germline ends came to 8 bases. This CDR3 is built from 14 residues. From germline, CDR1 is SGHLS and CDR2 HYDKME. Full variable domain (remainder filled in from reference TRBV12-2 and TRBJ2-7): NSGVVQSPRYIIKGKGERSILKCIPISGHLSVAWYQQTQGQELKFFIQHYDKMERDKGNLPSRFSVQQFDDYHSEMNMSALELEDSAVYFCASSLDGVSYEQYFGPGTRLTVL.

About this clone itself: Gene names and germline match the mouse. CDR3 sequence: CASSGVGNTLYF. Incomplete CDR3 DNA: TGTGCCAGCTCCGGGGTTGGAAATACGCTCTAT. J is TRBJ1-3 and V is TRBV12-2; D uncertain. The read terminates 1 residue before the CDR3 end, so the remaining end is supplied by the germline J gene. The CDR3 consists of 12 residues. Germline lookup yields CDR1 SGHLS and CDR2 HYDKME. V lost 4 bases and J 3 bases, leaving 6 bases between the germline ends.

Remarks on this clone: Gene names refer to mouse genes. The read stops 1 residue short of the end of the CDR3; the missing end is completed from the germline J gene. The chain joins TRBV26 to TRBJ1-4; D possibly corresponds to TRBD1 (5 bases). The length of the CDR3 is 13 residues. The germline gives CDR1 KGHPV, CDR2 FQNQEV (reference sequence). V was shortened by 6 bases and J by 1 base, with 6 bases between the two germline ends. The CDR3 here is CASRDNSNERLFF. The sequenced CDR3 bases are TGTGCCAGCAGGGACAATTCCAACGAAAGATTATTT.

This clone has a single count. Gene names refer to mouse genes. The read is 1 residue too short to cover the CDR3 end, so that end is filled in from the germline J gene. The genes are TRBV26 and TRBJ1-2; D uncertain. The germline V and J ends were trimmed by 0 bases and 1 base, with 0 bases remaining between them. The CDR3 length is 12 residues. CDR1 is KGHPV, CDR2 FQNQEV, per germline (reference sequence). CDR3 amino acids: CASSLSNSDYTF. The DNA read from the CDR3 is TGTGCCAGCAGTCTGTCAAACTCCGACTACACC.

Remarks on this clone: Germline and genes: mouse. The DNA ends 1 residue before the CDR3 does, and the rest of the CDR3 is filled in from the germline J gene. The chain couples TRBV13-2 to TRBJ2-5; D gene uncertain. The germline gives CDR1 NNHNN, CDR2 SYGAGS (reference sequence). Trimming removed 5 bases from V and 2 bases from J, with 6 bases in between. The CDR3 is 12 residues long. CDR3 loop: CASGRLQDTQYF. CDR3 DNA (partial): TGTGCCAGCGGCCGACTCCAAGACACCCAGTAC.

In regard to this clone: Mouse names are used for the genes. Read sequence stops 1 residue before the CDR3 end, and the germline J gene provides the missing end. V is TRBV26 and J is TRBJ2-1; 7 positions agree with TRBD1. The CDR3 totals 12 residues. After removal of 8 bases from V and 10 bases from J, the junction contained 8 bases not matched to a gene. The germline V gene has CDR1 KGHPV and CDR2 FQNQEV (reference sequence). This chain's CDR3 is CASSGQKVEQFF. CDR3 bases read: TGTGCCAGCTCGGGACAGAAGGTAGAGCAGTTC. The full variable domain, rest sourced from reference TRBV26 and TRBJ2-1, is NSKVIQTPRYLVKGQGQKAKMRCIPEKGHPVVFWYQQNKNNEFKFLINFQNQEVLQQIDMTEKRFSAECPSNSPCSLEIQSSEAGDSALYLCASSGQKVEQFFGPGTRLTVL.

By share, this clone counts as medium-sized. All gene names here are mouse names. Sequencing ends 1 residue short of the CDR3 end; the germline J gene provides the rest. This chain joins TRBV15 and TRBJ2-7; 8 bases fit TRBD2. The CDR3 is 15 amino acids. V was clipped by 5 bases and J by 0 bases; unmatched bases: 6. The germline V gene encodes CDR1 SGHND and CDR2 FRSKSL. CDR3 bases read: TGTGCCAGCAGTCGACTGGGGAGGAGCTCCTATGAACAGTAC. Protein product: CASSRLGRSSYEQY. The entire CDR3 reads CASSRLGRSSYEQYF.

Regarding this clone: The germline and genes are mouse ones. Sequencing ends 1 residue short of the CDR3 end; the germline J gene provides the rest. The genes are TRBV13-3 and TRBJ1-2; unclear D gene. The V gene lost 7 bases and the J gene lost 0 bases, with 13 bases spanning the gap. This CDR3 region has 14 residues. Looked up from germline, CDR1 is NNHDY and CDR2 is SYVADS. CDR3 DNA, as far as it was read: TGTGCCAGCGGTGCCTCCAAATCAAACTCCGACTACACC. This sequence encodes CASGASKSNSDYT. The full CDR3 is CASGASKSNSDYTF.

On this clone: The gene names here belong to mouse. Partial CDR3 DNA: TGCACCTGCAGTGTCAGGGGAGCCAACGAAAGATTATTT. Translating it yields CTCSVRGANERLF. The CDR3 as a whole reads CTCSVRGANERLFF. The chain couples TRBV1 to TRBJ1-4, with D tentatively TRBD1 (6 bases). The CDR3 goes on 1 residue after the read ends, and that part is filled in from the germline J gene. V gave up 4 bases and J gave up 3 bases, with 9 bases separating them. CDR1 is NSQYPW and CDR2 is LRSPGD in the germline V gene (reference sequence). The CDR3 runs 14 residues.

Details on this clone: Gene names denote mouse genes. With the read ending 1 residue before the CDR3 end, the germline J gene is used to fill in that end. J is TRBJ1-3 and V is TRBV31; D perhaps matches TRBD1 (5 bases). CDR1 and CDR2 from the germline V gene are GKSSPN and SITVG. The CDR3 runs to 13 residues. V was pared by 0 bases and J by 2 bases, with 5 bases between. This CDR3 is CAWSLGAGNTLYF. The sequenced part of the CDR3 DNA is TGTGCCTGGAGTCTAGGGGCTGGAAATACGCTCTAT.

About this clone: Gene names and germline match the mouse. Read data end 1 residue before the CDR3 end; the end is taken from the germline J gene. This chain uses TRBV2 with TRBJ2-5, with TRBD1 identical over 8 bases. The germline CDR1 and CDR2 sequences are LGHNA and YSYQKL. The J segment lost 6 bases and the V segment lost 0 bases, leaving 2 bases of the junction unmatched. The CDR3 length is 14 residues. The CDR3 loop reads CASSQDRGRDTQYF. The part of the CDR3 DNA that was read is TGTGCCAGCAGCCAAGACAGGGGGCGGGACACCCAGTAC.

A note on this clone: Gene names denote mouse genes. The DNA read from the CDR3 is TGTGCCAGCAGTCTGCTGGGAGGAACTAGTCAAAACACCTTGTAC. Translated: CASSLLGGTSQNTLY. The whole CDR3 reads CASSLLGGTSQNTLYF. The rearrangement joins TRBV26 to TRBJ2-4; D is perhaps TRBD2 (5 bases). The read comes to an end 1 residue before the CDR3 does, leaving the germline J gene to fill in the end. V lost 2 bases and J 0 bases, leaving 12 bases between the germline ends. Germline values: CDR1 KGHPV, CDR2 FQNQEV (reference sequence). CDR3 length equals 16 residues.

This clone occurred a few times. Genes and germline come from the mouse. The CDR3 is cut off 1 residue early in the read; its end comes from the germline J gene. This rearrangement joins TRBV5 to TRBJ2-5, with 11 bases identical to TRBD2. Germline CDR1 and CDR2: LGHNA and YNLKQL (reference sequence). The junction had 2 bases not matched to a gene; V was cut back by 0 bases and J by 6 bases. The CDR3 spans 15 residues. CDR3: CASSQEDWGDDTQYF. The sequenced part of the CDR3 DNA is TGTGCCAGCAGCCAAGAGGACTGGGGGGATGACACCCAGTAC.

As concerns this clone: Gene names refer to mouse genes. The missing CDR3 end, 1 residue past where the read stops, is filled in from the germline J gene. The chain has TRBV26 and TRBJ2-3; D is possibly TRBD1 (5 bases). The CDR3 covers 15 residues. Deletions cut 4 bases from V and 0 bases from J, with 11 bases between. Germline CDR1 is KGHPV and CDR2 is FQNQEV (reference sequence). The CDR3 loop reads CASSPWTTSAETLYF. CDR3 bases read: TGTGCCAGCAGTCCTTGGACAACTAGTGCAGAAACGCTGTAT. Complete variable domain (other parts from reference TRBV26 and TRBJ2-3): NSKVIQTPRYLVKGQGQKAKMRCIPEKGHPVVFWYQQNKNNEFKFLINFQNQEVLQQIDMTEKRFSAECPSNSPCSLEIQSSEAGDSALYLCASSPWTTSAETLYFGSGTRLTVL.